The 25 T cell receptor beta chains presented below share a single source sample, sequenced in a study of cytomegalovirus exposure and HLA in healthy donors. 60 Vbeta and 13 Jbeta primers were used in PCR. The repertoire was sequenced with immunoSEQ multiplex PCR; TCRdb's copy has only in-frame clones and lacks some. The data hold under 150,000 clones, with around two thirds observed a single time. The specimen was PBMCs. Receptors originate from a human donor in good health.

The rearrangement uses TRBV7-8 and TRBJ2-1; 11 bases are a match to TRBD2. This CDR3 spans 20 amino acids. Germline values: CDR1 SGHVS, CDR2 FQNEAQ. The V segment lost 0 bases and the J segment 1 base; nucleotides outside the gene matches: 11. CDR3 region: CASSLASVAGGSYSYNEQFF. CDR3 bases: TGTGCCAGCAGCTTAGCGTCCGTAGCGGGGGGGTCTTATTCCTACAATGAGCAGTTCTTC.

The genes are TRBV6-1 and TRBJ2-5; 7 nucleotides match TRBD1. The J call could be wrong; TRBJ2-7 is a better fit for the DNA end. The germline CDR1 and CDR2 sequences are MNHNS and SASEGT. The CDR3 runs 16 residues. The CDR3 spells CASSGHPPGQTYEQYF. CDR3 in DNA: TGTGCCAGCAGTGGCCACCCCCCGGGACAGACCTACGAGCAGTACTTC.

The chain combines TRBV30 with TRBJ1-1; weak D call: TRBD1 (5 bases). CDR1 is GTSNPN, CDR2 SVGIG, per germline (reference sequence). Trimming took off 2 bases at V and 8 bases at J, with 15 bases between the two ends. This CDR3 is built from 13 residues. This CDR3 is CAWSRPGREEAFF. In DNA form, the CDR3 reads TGTGCCTGGAGTAGACCAGGGAGGGAAGAAGCTTTCTTT.

J is TRBJ2-1 and V is TRBV5-1; the match to TRBD2 covers 10 bases. The CDR3 is 15 amino acids. Germline V gives CDR1 SGHRS, CDR2 YFSETQ. The V segment lost 3 bases and the J segment 8 bases; nucleotides outside the gene matches: 8. In DNA form, the CDR3 reads TGCGCCAGCAGCTCCTTAGCGGGAGGTAGCCATGAGCAGTTCTTC. Translating it yields CASSSLAGGSHEQFF.

This sequence joins TRBV18 and TRBJ1-1, with 7 nucleotides matching TRBD1. This CDR3 contains 15 residues. Losses at the gene ends were 3 bases for V and 4 bases for J; bases not matched to a gene: 8. Germline V gene data show CDR1 as KGHSH and CDR2 as LQKENI. CDR3 in DNA: TGTGCCAGCTCACCGTTACAGGGGATGGGCACTGAAGCTTTCTTT. Protein: CASSPLQGMGTEAFF.

The chain couples TRBV5-4 to TRBJ2-7; D unclear. Germline V gene data show CDR1 as SGHNT and CDR2 as YYREEE (reference sequence). Trimming took off 0 bases at V and 3 bases at J, with 10 bases between the two ends. The CDR3 has 14 residues. The CDR3: CASSLGPGLYEQYF. In DNA form, the CDR3 reads TGTGCCAGCAGCTTGGGACCGGGTCTCTACGAGCAGTACTTC. The full variable domain, its missing parts supplied by reference TRBV5-4 and TRBJ2-7, is ETGVTQSPTHLIKTRGQQVTLRCSSQSGHNTVSWYQQALGQGPQFIFQYYREEENGRGNFPPRFSGLQFPNYSSELNVNALELDDSALYLCASSLGPGLYEQYFGPGTRLTVT.

The V and J genes are TRBV9 and TRBJ1-2; 9 bases fit TRBD1. Looked up from germline, CDR1 is SGDLS and CDR2 is YYNGEE. With 4 bases clipped from V and 3 bases from J, the junction kept 4 bases outside the gene matches. This CDR3 is built from 14 residues. CDR3 bases: TGTGCCAGCAGCAGGGACAGGGCTCACTATGGCTACACCTTC. Translated, it gives CASSRDRAHYGYTF.

V and J are TRBV7-9 and TRBJ2-1; 9 bases agree with TRBD2. The CDR3 is 15 amino acids. The V gene end was trimmed by 5 bases and the J gene end by 10 bases; junction bases not matched to a gene: 12. Per germline, CDR1 SEHNR and CDR2 FQNEAQ (reference sequence). The CDR3 is CASSLLAGGRREQFF. DNA for the CDR3: TGTGCCAGCAGCCTGCTGGCGGGGGGGCGCAGGGAGCAGTTCTTC.

J is TRBJ1-4 and V is TRBV2; D is unresolved. Germline assignment: CDR1 SNHLY and CDR2 FYNNEI. Trimming took 2 bases from V and 8 from J, leaving 12 bases between them. The CDR3 runs 14 residues. In DNA form, the CDR3 reads TGTGCCAGCAGTGAAAGCGGGGTTTGGGAAAAACTGTTTTTT. Translated, it gives CASSESGVWEKLFF.

This clone occurred a few times. The chain employs TRBV6-6 and TRBJ1-1; D is perhaps TRBD1 (6 bases). This CDR3 spans 11 amino acids. The germline CDR1 and CDR2 sequences are MNHNY and SVGAGI (reference sequence). V was trimmed by 8 bases and J by 7 bases, leaving 11 bases between them. The DNA of the CDR3 is TGTGCCAGCGGAGTACAGGGTGAAGCTTTCTTT. This sequence encodes CASGVQGEAFF.

In its sample, this clone was seen a few times. J is TRBJ2-7 and V is TRBV6-5; TRBD2 aligns across 8 bases. From germline, CDR1 is MNHEY and CDR2 SVGAGI. Trimming at V came to 6 bases and at J to 3 bases, leaving 10 bases not matched to a gene. This CDR3 region has 15 residues. CDR3 sequence reads: CASSRTSGGLYEQYF. DNA of the CDR3: TGTGCCAGCAGCAGAACTAGCGGAGGGCTCTACGAGCAGTACTTC.

This chain joins TRBV6-5 and TRBJ2-3, with 7 bases that match TRBD2. Per germline, CDR1 MNHEY and CDR2 SVGAGI. CDR3 length: 16 amino acids. Unmatched junction bases numbered 9, after V lost 2 bases and J lost 4 bases. The CDR3 region has the DNA TGTGCCAGCAGTTACGGTGGTAGCGGGTTCTCAGATACGCAGTATTTT. This sequence encodes CASSYGGSGFSDTQYF.

The chain uses TRBV28 and TRBJ1-5; tentatively, D is TRBD1 (5 bases). The CDR3 is 16 residues long. Germline V gene data show CDR1 as MDHEN and CDR2 as SYDVKM. V lost 5 bases, J lost 0 bases, and 14 bases lay in between. As DNA, the CDR3 is TGTGCCAGCAGTGCACGGGGGGGGTATAGCAATCAGCCCCAGCATTTT. This codes for CASSARGGYSNQPQHF.

Comments on this clone: One end of the junction fails to match germline, which may point to a read error. Other DNA sequences in this sample translate to the same CDR3. The rearrangement links TRBV28 to TRBJ2-7; D is uncertain. Looked up from germline, CDR1 is MDHEN and CDR2 is SYDVKM. The CDR3 runs 13 residues. The CDR3 DNA reads TGCGCCAGCAGTTCCTTACCGAGGTACGAGCAGTACTTC. It codes for CASSSLPRYEQYF.

The J gene is TRBJ2-3, the V gene TRBV28, with a possible D match to TRBD2 (6 bases). The V end lost 4 bases, the J end lost 3 bases, and 11 bases lay between the germline ends. The CDR3 covers 14 residues. CDR1 MDHEN and CDR2 SYDVKM come from the germline V gene. CDR3 sequence (DNA): TGTGCCAGCAGTTCTGCGGGGAAAACAGATACGCAGTATTTT. Protein sequence: CASSSAGKTDTQYF.

Regarding this clone: Germline is not matched at one junction end, which may reflect a read error. V is TRBV7-9 and J is TRBJ2-1; unclear D gene. Germline lookup yields CDR1 SEHNR and CDR2 FQNEAQ (reference sequence). The CDR3 length is 12 residues. The chain's CDR3 is CSSSLYGNEQFF. The CDR3 region has the DNA TGTTCCAGCAGCTTATACGGCAATGAGCAGTTCTTC.

This sequence joins TRBV7-9 and TRBJ1-5; no definite D call. The CDR3 extends over 14 amino acids. Germline loops: CDR1 SEHNR, CDR2 FQNEAQ (reference sequence). V was clipped by 1 base and J by 5 bases, with 9 bases between them. CDR3: CASSLDLLDQPQHF. The CDR3 bases are TGTGCCAGCAGCTTAGATCTCCTTGATCAGCCCCAGCATTTT.

This rearrangement joins TRBV7-9 to TRBJ2-2; 9 nucleotides align to TRBD1. V lost 4 bases, J lost 3 bases, and 3 bases stayed unmatched. The germline gives CDR1 SEHNR, CDR2 FQNEAQ (reference sequence). CDR3 length: 15 amino acids. The CDR3 DNA follows: TGTGCCAGCAGCTCGGGACAGGGTGACACCGGGGAGCTGTTTTTT. Residues: CASSSGQGDTGELFF.

V gene TRBV6-4 combines with J gene TRBJ2-2; possible D gene TRBD1, 7 bases. CDR3 length: 17 amino acids. The ends were cut back, 4 bases at V and 4 bases at J, with 19 bases in the middle. CDR1 and CDR2 (germline): MRHNA, SNTAGT. CDR3 protein: CASSAHLGGGGTGELFF. CDR3 bases: TGTGCCAGCAGTGCCCATCTAGGAGGGGGCGGCACCGGGGAGCTGTTTTTT.

The chain combines TRBV7-9 with TRBJ2-7; 7 bases fit TRBD1. The CDR3 consists of 14 residues. Germline CDR1 and CDR2: SEHNR and FQNEAQ (reference sequence). V shed 4 bases, J shed 2 bases, and the junction held 5 bases outside the gene matches. In DNA, the CDR3 is TGTGCCAGCAGCTCCTGGGGACAGCCCTACGAGCAGTACTTC. It codes for CASSSWGQPYEQYF.

With respect to this clone: This sample also contains other DNA sequences that code for the same CDR3. V usage is TRBV19 and J usage is TRBJ1-5; 11 nucleotides line up with TRBD1. Trimming at V came to 5 bases and at J to 6 bases, leaving 9 bases not matched to a gene. The germline CDR1 and CDR2 sequences are LNHDA and SQIVND (reference sequence). This CDR3 contains 16 residues. CDR3 amino acids: CASSASGTGGLQPQHF. Written as DNA, the CDR3 is TGTGCCAGTAGTGCCTCCGGGACAGGGGGTCTTCAGCCCCAGCATTTT.

The sample holds one count of this clone. This chain joins TRBV6-1 and TRBJ2-2; tentative D call: TRBD2 (5 bases). V lost 7 bases, J lost 6 bases, and 15 bases lay in between. The CDR3 loop spans 14 amino acids. From germline, CDR1 is MNHNS and CDR2 SASEGT. The chain's CDR3 is CASTGIPAAGELFF. The CDR3 bases are TGTGCCAGCACGGGGATCCCGGCGGCCGGGGAGCTGTTTTTT.

The chain links TRBV29-1 to TRBJ1-5; D might be TRBD1 (5 bases). Germline V gene lookup returns CDR1 SQVTM and CDR2 ANQGSEA. The CDR3 is made up of 15 amino acids. Between the trimmed V and J ends, which lost 7 bases and 1 base, there was a span of 17 bases. Here the CDR3 DNA reads TGCAGCGCGTCGACGGGGGGATTGAGCAATCAGCCCCAGCATTTT. Translating it yields CSASTGGLSNQPQHF.

This rearrangement joins TRBV4-1 to TRBJ2-1; 9 bases are shared with TRBD2. Germline V gene data show CDR1 as MGHRA and CDR2 as YSYEKL. The V and J ends lost 4 bases and 4 bases, in that order; junction bases with no gene match: 8. The CDR3 is made up of 16 amino acids. This CDR3 reads CASSPLGGGGYNEQFF. In nucleotides, the CDR3 is TGCGCCAGCAGCCCCTTAGGCGGGGGGGGATACAATGAGCAGTTCTTC.

The V and J genes are TRBV29-1 and TRBJ1-1; the D gene is possibly TRBD1 (5 bases). CDR1 and CDR2 from the germline V gene are SQVTM and ANQGSEA. V lost 6 bases and J 2 bases, leaving 10 bases between the germline ends. The CDR3 has 12 residues. CDR3 sequence reads: CSVTTGNTEAFF. The CDR3 region has the DNA TGCAGCGTAACTACAGGTAACACTGAAGCTTTCTTT.